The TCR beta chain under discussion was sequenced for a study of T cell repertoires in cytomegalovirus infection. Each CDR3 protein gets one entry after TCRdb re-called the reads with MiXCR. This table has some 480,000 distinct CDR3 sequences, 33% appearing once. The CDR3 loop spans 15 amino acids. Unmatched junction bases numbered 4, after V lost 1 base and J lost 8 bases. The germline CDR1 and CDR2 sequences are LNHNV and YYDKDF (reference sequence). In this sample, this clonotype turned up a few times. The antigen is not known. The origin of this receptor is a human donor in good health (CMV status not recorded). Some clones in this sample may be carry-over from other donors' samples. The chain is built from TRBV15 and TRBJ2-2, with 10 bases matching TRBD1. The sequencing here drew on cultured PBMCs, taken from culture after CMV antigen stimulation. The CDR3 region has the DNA TGTGCCACCAGCAGAGGACAGGGGGCGGATGGGGAGCTGTTTTTT. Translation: CATSRGQGADGELFF.